The present entry profiles one T cell receptor beta chain with its context. These data belong to a study of PD-1 blockade in classical Hodgkin lymphoma. Time point of the sample: newly diagnosed, previously untreated cHL patient sample. The study compared against PBMCs from newly diagnosed, untreated classical Hodgkin lymphoma. Using immunoSEQ multiplex PCR, the repertoire was profiled, and TCRdb retains in-frame clones only, with some absent. The table records around 25,000 clones, over 85% of them present only once. The CDR3 runs 15 residues. V was pared by 5 bases and J by 1 base, with 4 bases of the junction left unmatched. Germline loops: CDR1 SGHAT, CDR2 FQNNGV.

This TCR was recovered from a human donor with classical Hodgkin lymphoma. Sequenced material: peripheral blood mononuclear cells (PBMCs). The chain is built from TRBV11-2 and TRBJ2-1; 8 positions agree with TRBD1. The DNA for the CDR3 is TGTGCCAGCAGCACAGGGGGTGATTCCTACAATGAGCAGTTCTTC. It is translated as CASSTGGDSYNEQFF.